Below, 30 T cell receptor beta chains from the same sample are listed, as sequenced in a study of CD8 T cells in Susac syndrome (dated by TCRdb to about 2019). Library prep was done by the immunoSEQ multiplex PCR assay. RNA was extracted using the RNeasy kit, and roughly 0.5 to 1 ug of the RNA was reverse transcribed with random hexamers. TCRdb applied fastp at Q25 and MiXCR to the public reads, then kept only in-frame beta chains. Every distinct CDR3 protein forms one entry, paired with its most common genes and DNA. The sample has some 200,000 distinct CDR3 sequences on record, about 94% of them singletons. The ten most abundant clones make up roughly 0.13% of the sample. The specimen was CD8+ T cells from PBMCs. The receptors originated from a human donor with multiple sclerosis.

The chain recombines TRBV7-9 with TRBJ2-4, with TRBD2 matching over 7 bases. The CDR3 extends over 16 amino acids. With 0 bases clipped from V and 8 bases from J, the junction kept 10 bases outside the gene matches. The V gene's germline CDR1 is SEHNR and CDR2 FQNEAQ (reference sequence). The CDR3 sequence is CASSLASWAGRDIQYF. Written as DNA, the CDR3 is TGTGCCAGCAGCTTAGCAAGTTGGGCAGGGAGGGACATTCAGTACTTC.

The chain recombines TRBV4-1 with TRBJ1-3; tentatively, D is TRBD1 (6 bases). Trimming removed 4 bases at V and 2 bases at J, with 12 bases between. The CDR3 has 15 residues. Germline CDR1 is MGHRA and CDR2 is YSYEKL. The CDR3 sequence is CASSPEPGAGNTIYF. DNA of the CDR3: TGCGCCAGCAGCCCCGAACCAGGGGCTGGAAACACCATATATTTT.

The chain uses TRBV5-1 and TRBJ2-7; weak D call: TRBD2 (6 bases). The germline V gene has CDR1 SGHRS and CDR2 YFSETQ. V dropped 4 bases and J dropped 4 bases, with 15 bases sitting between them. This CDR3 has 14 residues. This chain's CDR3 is CASSRDSPSYEQYF. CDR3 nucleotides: TGCGCCAGCAGCCGGGACTCCCCCTCGTACGAGCAGTACTTC.

CDR3 sequence reads: CASSVDLFWGAGANVLTF. CDR3 nucleotides: TGTGCCAGCAGCGTAGATCTGTTCTGGGGGGCTGGGGCCAACGTCCTGACTTTC. V gene TRBV9 combines with J gene TRBJ2-6; possible D gene TRBD2, 6 bases. This CDR3 comprises 18 residues. The germline gives CDR1 SGDLS, CDR2 YYNGEE. Trimming removed 0 bases at V and 2 bases at J, with 15 bases between.

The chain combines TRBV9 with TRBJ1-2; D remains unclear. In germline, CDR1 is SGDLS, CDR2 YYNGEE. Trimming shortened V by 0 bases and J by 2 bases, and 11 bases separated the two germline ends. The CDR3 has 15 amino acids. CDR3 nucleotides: TGTGCCAGCAGCGTAGGGCTAGGGCCCAACTATGGCTACACCTTC. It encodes CASSVGLGPNYGYTF.

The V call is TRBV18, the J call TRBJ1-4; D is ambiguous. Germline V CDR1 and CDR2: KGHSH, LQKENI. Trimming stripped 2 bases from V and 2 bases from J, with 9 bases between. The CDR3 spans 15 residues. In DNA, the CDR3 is TGTGCCAGCTCACCATATCCGGGGACTAATGAAAAACTGTTTTTT. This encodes CASSPYPGTNEKLFF. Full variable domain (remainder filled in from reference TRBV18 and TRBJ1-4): NAGVMQNPRHLVRRRGQEARLRCSPMKGHSHVYWYRQLPEEGLKFMVYLQKENIIDESGMPKERFSAEFPKEGPSILRIQQVVRGDSAAYFCASSPYPGTNEKLFFGSGTQLSVL.

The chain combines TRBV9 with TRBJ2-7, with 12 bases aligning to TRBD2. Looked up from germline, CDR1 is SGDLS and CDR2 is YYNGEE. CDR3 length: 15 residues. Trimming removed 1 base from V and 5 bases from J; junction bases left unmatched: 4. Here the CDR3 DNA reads TGTGCCAGCAGCGTAACTAGCGGGGGGTCTGACGAGCAGTACTTC. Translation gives CASSVTSGGSDEQYF.

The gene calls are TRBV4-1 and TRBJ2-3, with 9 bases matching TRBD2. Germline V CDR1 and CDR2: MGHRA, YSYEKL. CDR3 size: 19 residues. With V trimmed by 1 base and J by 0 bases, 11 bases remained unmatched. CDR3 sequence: CASSQVTLTSGESTDTQYF. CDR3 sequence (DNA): TGCGCCAGCAGCCAAGTTACTTTGACTAGCGGAGAAAGCACAGATACGCAGTATTTT.

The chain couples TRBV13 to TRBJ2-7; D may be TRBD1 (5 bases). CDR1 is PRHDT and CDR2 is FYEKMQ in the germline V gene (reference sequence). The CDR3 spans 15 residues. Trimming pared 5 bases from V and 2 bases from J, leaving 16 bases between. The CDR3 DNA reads TGTGCCAGCAGCGCGAGGACAACAGCCACCTACGAGCAGTACTTC. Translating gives CASSARTTATYEQYF.

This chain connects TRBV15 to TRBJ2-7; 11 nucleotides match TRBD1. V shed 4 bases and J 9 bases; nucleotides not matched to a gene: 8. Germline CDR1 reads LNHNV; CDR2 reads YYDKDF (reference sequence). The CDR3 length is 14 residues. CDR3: CATSTDRGQGGQYF. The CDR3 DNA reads TGTGCCACCAGCACGGACAGGGGGCAGGGAGGGCAGTACTTC.

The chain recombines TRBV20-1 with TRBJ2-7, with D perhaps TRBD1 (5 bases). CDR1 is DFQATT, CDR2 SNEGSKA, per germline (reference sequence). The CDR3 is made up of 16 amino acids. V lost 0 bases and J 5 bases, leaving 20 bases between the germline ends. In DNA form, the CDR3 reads TGCAGTGCTAGAGATCTTTTCGGCAGGGCGATGGACGAGCAGTACTTC. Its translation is CSARDLFGRAMDEQYF.

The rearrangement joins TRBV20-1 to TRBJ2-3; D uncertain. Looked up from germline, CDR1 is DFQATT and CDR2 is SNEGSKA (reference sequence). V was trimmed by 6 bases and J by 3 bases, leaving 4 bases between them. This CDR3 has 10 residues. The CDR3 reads CSAPTDTQYF. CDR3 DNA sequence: TGCAGTGCCCCGACAGATACGCAGTATTTT.

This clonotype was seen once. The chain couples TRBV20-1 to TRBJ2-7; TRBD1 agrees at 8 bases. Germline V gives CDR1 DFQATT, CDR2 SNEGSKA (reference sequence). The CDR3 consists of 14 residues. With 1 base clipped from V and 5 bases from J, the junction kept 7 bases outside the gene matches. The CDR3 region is CSARVQGAGDEQYF. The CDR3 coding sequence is TGCAGTGCTAGAGTGCAGGGGGCTGGGGACGAGCAGTACTTC.

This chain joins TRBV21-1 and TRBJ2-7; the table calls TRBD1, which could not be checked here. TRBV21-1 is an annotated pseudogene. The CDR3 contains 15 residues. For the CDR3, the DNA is TGTGCCAGCCCGAGCGGACAGGGCTTCCCCTACGAGCAGTACTTC. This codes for CASPSGQGFPYEQYF.

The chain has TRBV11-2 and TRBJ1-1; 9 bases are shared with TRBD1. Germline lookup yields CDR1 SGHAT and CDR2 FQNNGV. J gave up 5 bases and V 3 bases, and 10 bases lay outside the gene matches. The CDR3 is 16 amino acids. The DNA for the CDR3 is TGTGCCAGCAGCTTTAGACCCCTCGGACAGGGGACTGAAGCTTTCTTT. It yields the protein CASSFRPLGQGTEAFF.

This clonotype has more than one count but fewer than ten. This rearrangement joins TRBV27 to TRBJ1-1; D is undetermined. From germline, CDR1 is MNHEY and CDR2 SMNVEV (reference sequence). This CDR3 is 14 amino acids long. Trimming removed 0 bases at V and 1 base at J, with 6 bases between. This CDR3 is CASSLSPGNTEAFF. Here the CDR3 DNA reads TGTGCCAGCAGTTTATCACCAGGGAACACTGAAGCTTTCTTT.

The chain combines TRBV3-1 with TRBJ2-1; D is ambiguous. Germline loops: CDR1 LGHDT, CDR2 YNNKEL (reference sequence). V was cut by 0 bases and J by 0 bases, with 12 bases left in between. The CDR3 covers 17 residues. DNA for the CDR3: TGTGCCAGCAGCCAAGATGTACGGATGTCCTCCTACAATGAGCAGTTCTTC. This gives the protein CASSQDVRMSSYNEQFF.

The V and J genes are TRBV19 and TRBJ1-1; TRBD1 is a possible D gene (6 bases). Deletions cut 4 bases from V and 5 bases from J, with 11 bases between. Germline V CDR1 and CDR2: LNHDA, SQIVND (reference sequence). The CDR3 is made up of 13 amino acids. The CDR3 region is CASSSSGETEAFF. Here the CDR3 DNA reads TGTGCCAGTAGTAGTTCAGGGGAGACTGAAGCTTTCTTT.

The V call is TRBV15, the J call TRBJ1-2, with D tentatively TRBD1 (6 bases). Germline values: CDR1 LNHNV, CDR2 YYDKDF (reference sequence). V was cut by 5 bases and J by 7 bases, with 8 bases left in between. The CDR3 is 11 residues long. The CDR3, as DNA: TGTGCCACCAGCGGGACACTTGGCTACACCTTC. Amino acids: CATSGTLGYTF. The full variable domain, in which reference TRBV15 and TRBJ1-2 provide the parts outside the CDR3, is DAMVIQNPRYQVTQFGKPVTLSCSQTLNHNVMYWYQQKSSQAPKLLFHYYDKDFNNEADTPDNFQSRRPNTSFCFLDIRSPGLGDTAMYLCATSGTLGYTFGSGTRLTVV.

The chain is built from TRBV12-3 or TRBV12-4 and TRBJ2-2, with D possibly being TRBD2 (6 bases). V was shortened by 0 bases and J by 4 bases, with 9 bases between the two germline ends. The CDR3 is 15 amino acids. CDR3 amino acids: CASSLAGTSTGELFF. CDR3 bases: TGTGCCAGCAGTTTAGCGGGGACTTCCACCGGGGAGCTGTTTTTT.

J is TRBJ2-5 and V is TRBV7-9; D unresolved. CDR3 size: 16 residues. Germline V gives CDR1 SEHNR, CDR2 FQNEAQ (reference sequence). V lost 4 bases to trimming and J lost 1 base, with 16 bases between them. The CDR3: CASSSSAVSGQETQYF. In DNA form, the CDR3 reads TGTGCCAGCAGCTCAAGCGCTGTATCCGGCCAAGAGACCCAGTACTTC. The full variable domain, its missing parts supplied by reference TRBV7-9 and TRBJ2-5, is DTGVSQNPRHKITKRGQNVTFRCDPISEHNRLYWYRQTLGQGPEFLTYFQNEAQLEKSRLLSDRFSAERPKGSFSTLEIQRTEQGDSAMYLCASSSSAVSGQETQYFGPGTRLLVL.

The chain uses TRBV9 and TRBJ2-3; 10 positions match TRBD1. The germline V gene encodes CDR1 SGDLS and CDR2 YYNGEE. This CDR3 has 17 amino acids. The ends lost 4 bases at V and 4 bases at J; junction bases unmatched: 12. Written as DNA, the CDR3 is TGTGCCAGCAGCACTTGGACAGGGGGTTTGAGCGCAGATACGCAGTATTTT. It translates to CASSTWTGGLSADTQYF.

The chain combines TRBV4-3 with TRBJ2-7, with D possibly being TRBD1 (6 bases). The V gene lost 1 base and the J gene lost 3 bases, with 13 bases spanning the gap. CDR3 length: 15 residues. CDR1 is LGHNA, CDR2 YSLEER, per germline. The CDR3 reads CASSQGEGQHYEQYF. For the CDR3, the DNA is TGCGCCAGCAGCCAAGGAGAAGGACAGCACTACGAGCAGTACTTC.

In nucleotides, the CDR3 is TGTGCCAGCAGCCCAGGGGGGGGCCCCTCCTACGAGCAGTACTTC. This sequence encodes CASSPGGGPSYEQYF. The chain couples TRBV3-1 to TRBJ2-7, with D perhaps matching TRBD1 or TRBD2 (7 bases each). Germline-derived CDR1 and CDR2 are LGHDT and YNNKEL (reference sequence). V dropped 4 bases and J dropped 0 bases, with 13 bases sitting between them. The CDR3 length is 15 residues.

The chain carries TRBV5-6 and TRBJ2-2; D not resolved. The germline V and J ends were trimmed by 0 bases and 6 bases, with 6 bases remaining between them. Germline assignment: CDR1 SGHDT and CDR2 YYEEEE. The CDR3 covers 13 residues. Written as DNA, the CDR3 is TGTGCCAGCAGCTTGGGGGCCTCCGGGGAGCTGTTTTTT. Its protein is CASSLGASGELFF.

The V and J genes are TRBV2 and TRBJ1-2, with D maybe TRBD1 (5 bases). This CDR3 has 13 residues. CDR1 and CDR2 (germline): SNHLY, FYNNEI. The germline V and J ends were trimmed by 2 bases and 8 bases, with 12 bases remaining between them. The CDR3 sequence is CASSERMGTGYTF. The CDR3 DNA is TGTGCCAGCAGTGAAAGAATGGGGACGGGCTACACCTTC.

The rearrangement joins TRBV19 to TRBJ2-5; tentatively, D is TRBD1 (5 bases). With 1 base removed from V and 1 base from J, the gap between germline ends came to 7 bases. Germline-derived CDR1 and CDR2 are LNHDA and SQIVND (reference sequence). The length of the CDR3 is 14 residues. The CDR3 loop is CASSIGTLQETQYF. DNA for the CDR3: TGTGCCAGTAGTATAGGGACACTCCAAGAGACCCAGTACTTC. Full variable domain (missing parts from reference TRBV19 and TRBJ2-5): DGGITQSPKYLFRKEGQNVTLSCEQNLNHDAMYWYRQDPGQGLRLIYYSQIVNDFQKGDIAEGYSVSREKKESFPLTVTSAQKNPTAFYLCASSIGTLQETQYFGPGTRLLVL.

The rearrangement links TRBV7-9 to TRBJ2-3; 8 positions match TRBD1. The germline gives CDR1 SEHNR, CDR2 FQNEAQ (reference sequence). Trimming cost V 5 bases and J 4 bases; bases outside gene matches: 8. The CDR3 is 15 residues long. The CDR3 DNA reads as TGTGCCAGCAGCCCGGCCGGGACAGGTCCAGATACGCAGTATTTT. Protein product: CASSPAGTGPDTQYF.

In DNA form, the CDR3 reads TGTGCCAGCAGCCCCGAGAGCTCCTACGAGCAGTACTTC. Translation gives CASSPESSYEQYF. The V gene is TRBV25-1, the J gene TRBJ2-7, with unresolved D. V was shortened by 6 bases and J by 0 bases, with 9 bases between the two germline ends. The CDR3 extends over 13 amino acids. Germline CDR1 and CDR2: MGHDK and SYGVNS.

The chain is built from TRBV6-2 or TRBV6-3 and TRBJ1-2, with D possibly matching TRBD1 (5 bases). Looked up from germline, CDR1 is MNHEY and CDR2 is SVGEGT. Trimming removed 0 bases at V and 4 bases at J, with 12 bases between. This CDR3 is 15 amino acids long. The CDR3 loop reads CASSYSGRGAYGYTF. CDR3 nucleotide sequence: TGTGCCAGCAGTTACTCGGGGAGGGGAGCCTATGGCTACACCTTC.